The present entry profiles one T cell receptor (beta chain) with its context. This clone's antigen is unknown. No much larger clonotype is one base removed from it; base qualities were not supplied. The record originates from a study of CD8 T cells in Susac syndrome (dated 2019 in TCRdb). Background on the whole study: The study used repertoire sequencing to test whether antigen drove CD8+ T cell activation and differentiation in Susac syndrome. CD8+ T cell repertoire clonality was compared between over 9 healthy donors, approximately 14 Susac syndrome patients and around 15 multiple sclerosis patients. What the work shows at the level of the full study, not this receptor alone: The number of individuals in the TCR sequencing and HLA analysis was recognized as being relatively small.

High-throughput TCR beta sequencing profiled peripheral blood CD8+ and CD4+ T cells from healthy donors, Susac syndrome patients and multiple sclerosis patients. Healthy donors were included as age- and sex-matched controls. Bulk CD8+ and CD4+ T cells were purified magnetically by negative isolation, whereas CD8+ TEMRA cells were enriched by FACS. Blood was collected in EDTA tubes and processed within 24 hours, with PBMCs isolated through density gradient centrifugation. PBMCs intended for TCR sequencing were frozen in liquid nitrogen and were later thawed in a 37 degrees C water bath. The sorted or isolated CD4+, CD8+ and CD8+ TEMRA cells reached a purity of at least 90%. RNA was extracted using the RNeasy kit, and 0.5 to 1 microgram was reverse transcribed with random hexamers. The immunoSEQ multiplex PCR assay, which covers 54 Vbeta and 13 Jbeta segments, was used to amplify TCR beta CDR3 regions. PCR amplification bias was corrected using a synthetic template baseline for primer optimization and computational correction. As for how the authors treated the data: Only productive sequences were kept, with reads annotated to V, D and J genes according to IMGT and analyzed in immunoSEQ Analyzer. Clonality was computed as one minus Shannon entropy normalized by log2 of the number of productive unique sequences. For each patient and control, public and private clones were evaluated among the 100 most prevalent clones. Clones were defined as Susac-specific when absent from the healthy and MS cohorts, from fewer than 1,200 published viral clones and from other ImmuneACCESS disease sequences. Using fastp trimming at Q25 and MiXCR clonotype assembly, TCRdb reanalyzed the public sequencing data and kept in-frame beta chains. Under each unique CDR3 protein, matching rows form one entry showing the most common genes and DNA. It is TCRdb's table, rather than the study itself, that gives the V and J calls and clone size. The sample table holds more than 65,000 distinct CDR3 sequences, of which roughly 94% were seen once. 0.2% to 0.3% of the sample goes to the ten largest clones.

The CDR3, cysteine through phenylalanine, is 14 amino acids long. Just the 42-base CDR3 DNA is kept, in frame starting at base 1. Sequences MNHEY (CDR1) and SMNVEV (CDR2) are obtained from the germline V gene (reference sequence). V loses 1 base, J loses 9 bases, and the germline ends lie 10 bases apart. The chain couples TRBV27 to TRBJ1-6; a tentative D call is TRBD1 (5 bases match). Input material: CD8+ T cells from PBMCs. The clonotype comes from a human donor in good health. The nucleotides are TGTGCCAGCAGTTTATGGGGGGTGGGTTCACCCCTCCACTTT. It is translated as CASSLWGVGSPLHF.